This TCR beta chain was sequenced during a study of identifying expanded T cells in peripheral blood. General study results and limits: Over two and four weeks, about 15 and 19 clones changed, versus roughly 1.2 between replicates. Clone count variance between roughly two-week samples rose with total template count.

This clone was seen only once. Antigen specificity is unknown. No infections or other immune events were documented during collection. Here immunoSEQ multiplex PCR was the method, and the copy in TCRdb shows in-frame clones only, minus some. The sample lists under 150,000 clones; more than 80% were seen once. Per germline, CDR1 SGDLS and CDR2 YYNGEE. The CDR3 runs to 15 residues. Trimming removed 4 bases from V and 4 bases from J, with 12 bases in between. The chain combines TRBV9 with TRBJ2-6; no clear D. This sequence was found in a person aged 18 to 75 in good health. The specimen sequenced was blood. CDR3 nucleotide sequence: TGTGCCAGCAGCCGACCGATCTCGGGGGCCAACGTCCTGACTTTC. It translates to CASSRPISGANVLTF. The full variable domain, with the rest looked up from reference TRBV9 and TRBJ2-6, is DSGVTQTPKHLITATGQRVTLRCSPRSGDLSVYWYQQSLDQGLQFLIQYYNGEERAKGNILERFSAQQFPDLHSELNLSSLELGDSALYFCASSRPISGANVLTFGAGSRLTVL.